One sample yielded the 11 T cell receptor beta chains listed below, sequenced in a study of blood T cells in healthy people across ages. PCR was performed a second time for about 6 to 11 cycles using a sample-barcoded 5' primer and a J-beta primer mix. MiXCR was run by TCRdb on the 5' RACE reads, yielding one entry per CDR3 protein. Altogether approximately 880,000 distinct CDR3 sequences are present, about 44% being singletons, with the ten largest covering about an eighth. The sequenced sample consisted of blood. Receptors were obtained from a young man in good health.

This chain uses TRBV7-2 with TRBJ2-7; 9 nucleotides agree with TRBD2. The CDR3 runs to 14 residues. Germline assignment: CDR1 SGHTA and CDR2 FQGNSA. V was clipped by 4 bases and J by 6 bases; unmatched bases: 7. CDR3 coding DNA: TGTGCCAGCAGCTCAGGACTAGCGAACCCCGAGCAGTACTTC. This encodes CASSSGLANPEQYF.

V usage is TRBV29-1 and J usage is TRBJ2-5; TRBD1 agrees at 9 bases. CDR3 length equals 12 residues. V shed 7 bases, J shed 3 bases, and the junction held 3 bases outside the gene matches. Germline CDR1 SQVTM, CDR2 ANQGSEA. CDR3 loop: CSGGQGKETQYF. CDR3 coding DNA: TGCAGCGGTGGACAGGGGAAAGAGACCCAGTACTTC.

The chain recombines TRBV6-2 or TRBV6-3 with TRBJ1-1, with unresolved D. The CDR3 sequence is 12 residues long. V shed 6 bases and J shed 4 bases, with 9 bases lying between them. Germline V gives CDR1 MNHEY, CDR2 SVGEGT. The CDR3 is CASSMTGTEAFF. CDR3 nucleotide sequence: TGTGCCAGCAGCATGACGGGCACTGAAGCTTTCTTT.

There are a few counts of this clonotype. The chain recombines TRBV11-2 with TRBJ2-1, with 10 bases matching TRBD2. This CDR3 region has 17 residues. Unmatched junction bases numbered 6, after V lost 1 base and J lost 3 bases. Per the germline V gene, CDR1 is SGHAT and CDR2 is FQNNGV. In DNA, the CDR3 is TGTGCCAGCAGCTTAGGGGAACTAGCGGGGAACTACAATGAGCAGTTCTTC. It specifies CASSLGELAGNYNEQFF. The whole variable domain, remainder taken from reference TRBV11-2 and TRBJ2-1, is EAGVAQSPRYKIIEKRQSVAFWCNPISGHATLYWYQQILGQGPKLLIQFQNNGVVDDSQLPKDRFSAERLKGVDSTLKIQPAKLEDSAVYLCASSLGELAGNYNEQFFGPGTRLTVL.

Here the CDR3 reads CSASKGISGYTF. The CDR3 DNA reads TGCAGTGCTAGTAAGGGAATAAGTGGCTACACCTTC. The rearrangement uses TRBV20-1 and TRBJ1-2; D is ambiguous. In germline, CDR1 is DFQATT, CDR2 SNEGSKA (reference sequence). CDR3 length equals 12 residues. Trimming took off 3 bases at V and 7 bases at J, with 12 bases between the two ends.

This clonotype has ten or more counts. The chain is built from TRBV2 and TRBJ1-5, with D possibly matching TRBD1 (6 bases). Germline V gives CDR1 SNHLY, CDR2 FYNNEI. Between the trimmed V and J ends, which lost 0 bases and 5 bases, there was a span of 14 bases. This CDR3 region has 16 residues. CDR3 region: CASSEARARGHQPQHF. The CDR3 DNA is TGTGCCAGCAGTGAAGCACGAGCCCGGGGGCATCAGCCCCAGCATTTT.

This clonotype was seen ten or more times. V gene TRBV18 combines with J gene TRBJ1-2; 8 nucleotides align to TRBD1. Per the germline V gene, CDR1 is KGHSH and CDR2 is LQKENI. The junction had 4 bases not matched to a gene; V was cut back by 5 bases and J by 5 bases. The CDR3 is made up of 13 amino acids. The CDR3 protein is CASSGQGLYGYTF. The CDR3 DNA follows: TGTGCCAGCTCAGGACAGGGATTATATGGCTACACCTTC.

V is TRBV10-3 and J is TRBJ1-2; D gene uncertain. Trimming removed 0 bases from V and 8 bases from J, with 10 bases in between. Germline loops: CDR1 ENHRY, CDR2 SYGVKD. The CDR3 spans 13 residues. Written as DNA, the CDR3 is TGTGCCATCAGTGAGTCGGAAAGACACGGCTACACCTTC. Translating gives CAISESERHGYTF.

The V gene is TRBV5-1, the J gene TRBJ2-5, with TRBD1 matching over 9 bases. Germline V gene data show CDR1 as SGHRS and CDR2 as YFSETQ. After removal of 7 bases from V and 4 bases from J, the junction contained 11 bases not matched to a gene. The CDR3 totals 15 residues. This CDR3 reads CASSTGQGGGETQYF. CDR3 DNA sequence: TGCGCCAGCTCAACGGGACAGGGAGGCGGAGAGACCCAGTACTTC.

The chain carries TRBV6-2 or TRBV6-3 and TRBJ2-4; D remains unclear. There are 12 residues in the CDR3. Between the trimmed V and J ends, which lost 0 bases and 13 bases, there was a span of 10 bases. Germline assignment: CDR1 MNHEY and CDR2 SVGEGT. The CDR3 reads CASSYSPLEQYF. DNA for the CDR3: TGTGCCAGCAGTTACTCCCCTTTGGAGCAGTACTTC.

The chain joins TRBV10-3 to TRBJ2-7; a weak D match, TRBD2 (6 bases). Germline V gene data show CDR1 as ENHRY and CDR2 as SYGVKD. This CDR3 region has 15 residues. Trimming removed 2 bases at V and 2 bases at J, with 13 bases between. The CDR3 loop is CAISEGTGVTYEQYF. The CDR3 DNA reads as TGTGCCATCAGTGAGGGGACGGGGGTCACCTACGAGCAGTACTTC.